The 29 T cell receptor beta chains below come from one sample, sequenced in a study of early T cells in non-severe SARS-CoV-2 infection. Each CDR3 protein is one row after TCRdb ran MiXCR on the 5' RACE reads. The sample shows 66,000 or so distinct CDR3 sequences, about 13% of them seen only once. What was sequenced was whole blood. The receptor source for this set is an adult who was a healthcare worker with PCR-confirmed SARS-CoV-2 infection or an uninfected control (not recorded which).

This clonotype has ten or more counts. The V gene is TRBV29-1, the J gene TRBJ1-2; no firm D call. Per germline, CDR1 SQVTM and CDR2 ANQGSEA. CDR3 length: 12 residues. The V and J ends lost 0 bases and 0 bases respectively, with 2 bases between them. The CDR3 sequence: CSVEETNYGYTF. CDR3 coding DNA: TGCAGCGTTGAAGAGACTAACTATGGCTACACCTTC.

V is TRBV6-1 and J is TRBJ2-5; TRBD1 is a possible D gene (5 bases). CDR1 MNHNS and CDR2 SASEGT come from the germline V gene. V was cut by 6 bases and J by 3 bases, with 14 bases left in between. The CDR3 totals 14 residues. The CDR3 sequence is CASSEVGREETQYF. In DNA form, the CDR3 reads TGTGCCAGCAGCGAGGTGGGCAGGGAAGAGACCCAGTACTTC.

The rearrangement joins TRBV5-1 to TRBJ2-7; D is undetermined. CDR3 length: 11 amino acids. V gave up 0 bases and J gave up 6 bases, with 4 bases separating them. From germline, CDR1 is SGHRS and CDR2 YFSETQ. The CDR3 protein is CASSLASEQYF. CDR3 DNA: TGCGCCAGCAGCTTGGCCAGCGAGCAGTACTTC.

The gene calls are TRBV7-6 and TRBJ2-7; 10 positions match TRBD2. Germline lookup yields CDR1 SGHVS and CDR2 FNYEAQ. V trimming: 1 base; J trimming: 6 bases; junction bases outside the gene matches: 9. There are 16 residues in the CDR3. The CDR3 region is CASSLGAVSSGGEQYF. The CDR3 DNA sequence: TGTGCCAGCAGCTTAGGGGCTGTGTCTAGCGGGGGCGAGCAGTACTTC.

This clonotype was counted many times. The chain recombines TRBV12-3 or TRBV12-4 with TRBJ2-7, with 8 positions matching TRBD2. The CDR3 consists of 16 residues. V dropped 5 bases and J dropped 6; count of bases not matched to a gene: 15. The CDR3: CASSPFPAGDFSEQYF. The CDR3 region has the DNA TGTGCCAGCAGTCCTTTCCCAGCGGGAGATTTCTCCGAGCAGTACTTC.

This clonotype has at least ten counts. This sequence joins TRBV23-1 and TRBJ2-5; 7 positions agree with TRBD1. TRBV23-1 is marked as an open reading frame, function uncertain. The CDR3 totals 15 residues. The V gene end was trimmed by 3 bases and the J gene end by 5 bases; junction bases not matched to a gene: 9. CDR3 in DNA: TGCGCCAGCAGTCAGTGGGGGCAGGGGGTGGAGACCCAGTACTTC. Its protein is CASSQWGQGVETQYF.

There are many counts of this clonotype. This chain uses TRBV5-1 with TRBJ1-1; D is possibly TRBD1 (5 bases). The CDR3 contains 14 residues. From germline, CDR1 is SGHRS and CDR2 YFSETQ. V lost 4 bases and J 4 bases, leaving 14 bases between the germline ends. The CDR3 bases are TGCGCCAGCAGCGTGGGACCCCAAGGCACTGAAGCTTTCTTT. Amino acid sequence: CASSVGPQGTEAFF.

There are a few counts of this clonotype. The V and J genes are TRBV18 and TRBJ2-7; D remains unclear. CDR1 and CDR2 (germline): KGHSH, LQKENI. V gave up 2 bases and J gave up 0 bases, with 5 bases separating them. The CDR3 is 13 residues long. This CDR3 is CASSPTSSYEQYF. CDR3 coding DNA: TGTGCCAGCTCACCAACAAGCTCCTACGAGCAGTACTTC. Full variable domain (outside the CDR3, taken from reference TRBV18 and TRBJ2-7): NAGVMQNPRHLVRRRGQEARLRCSPMKGHSHVYWYRQLPEEGLKFMVYLQKENIIDESGMPKERFSAEFPKEGPSILRIQQVVRGDSAAYFCASSPTSSYEQYFGPGTRLTVT.

This clonotype was recorded at least ten times. The chain carries TRBV11-3 and TRBJ1-1, with unresolved D. Trimming left V 3 bases short and J 3 bases short, with 8 bases between. The CDR3 runs to 13 residues. The germline V gene encodes CDR1 SGHNT and CDR2 YENEEA. Here the CDR3 DNA reads TGTGCCAGCAGCTTGAATCGCGACACTGAAGCTTTCTTT. Translated, it gives CASSLNRDTEAFF.

This clonotype was observed many times. V is TRBV3-1 and J is TRBJ2-5; D uncertain. Germline-derived CDR1 and CDR2 are LGHDT and YNNKEL (reference sequence). The ends were cut back, 2 bases at V and 5 bases at J, with 3 bases in the middle. This CDR3 region has 11 residues. Written as DNA, the CDR3 is TGTGCCAGCAGCCAAATCGAGACCCAGTACTTC. It is translated as CASSQIETQYF.

The chain joins TRBV11-1 to TRBJ2-7, with D unresolved. V lost 1 base and J lost 7, with 8 bases in between. Germline assignment: CDR1 SGHAT and CDR2 FQDESV (reference sequence). This CDR3 is 12 amino acids long. CDR3 residues: CASSLDDEEQYF. The CDR3 DNA reads as TGTGCCAGCAGCTTAGACGACGAGGAGCAGTACTTC.

The rearrangement links TRBV28 to TRBJ1-5; no clear D gene. This CDR3 has 11 residues. V was clipped by 3 bases and J by 12 bases, with 9 bases between them. Looked up from germline, CDR1 is MDHEN and CDR2 is SYDVKM. The chain's CDR3 is CASSFKANQHF. DNA of the CDR3: TGTGCCAGCAGTTTTAAGGCTAACCAGCATTTT.

The chain couples TRBV10-3 to TRBJ2-1; 12 bases line up with TRBD2. V shed 4 bases and J 8 bases; nucleotides not matched to a gene: 9. The germline gives CDR1 ENHRY, CDR2 SYGVKD. The CDR3 is 16 residues long. CDR3 nucleotides: TGTGCCATCAGTGGACCCGGGACTAGCGGGCCACATGAGCAGTTCTTC. Its translation: CAISGPGTSGPHEQFF.

This clonotype was seen only a few times. V and J are TRBV4-2 and TRBJ2-6; D remains unclear. The V and J ends lost 0 bases and 0 bases respectively, with 6 bases between them. The CDR3 is 16 amino acids. CDR1 is LGHNA and CDR2 is YNFKEQ in the germline V gene. The CDR3 DNA is TGTGCCAGCAGCCAAGAACGAGGCTCTGGGGCCAACGTCCTGACTTTC. Translated, it gives CASSQERGSGANVLTF.

Many counts were recorded for this clonotype. The chain joins TRBV6-5 to TRBJ2-7, with TRBD2 matching over 7 bases. The length of the CDR3 is 15 residues. From germline, CDR1 is MNHEY and CDR2 SVGAGI. After removal of 6 bases from V and 1 base from J, the junction contained 9 bases not matched to a gene. The CDR3 DNA sequence: TGTGCCAGCAGCCGCGATAGCGGGTATTCCTACGAGCAGTACTTC. Translating gives CASSRDSGYSYEQYF.

The table lists this clonotype with a few counts. This chain uses TRBV7-9 with TRBJ1-2; 9 nucleotides match TRBD1. This CDR3 region has 14 residues. The junction had 7 bases not matched to a gene; V was cut back by 5 bases and J by 6 bases. Germline V gene lookup returns CDR1 SEHNR and CDR2 FQNEAQ (reference sequence). CDR3: CASSATGGADGYTF. The CDR3 DNA sequence: TGTGCCAGCAGCGCCACAGGGGGCGCGGATGGCTACACCTTC.

The chain recombines TRBV6-1 with TRBJ2-2, with 8 bases aligning to TRBD2. The CDR3 sequence is 15 residues long. Germline values: CDR1 MNHNS, CDR2 SASEGT. Trimming removed 2 bases from V and 7 bases from J; junction bases left unmatched: 6. CDR3 nucleotide sequence: TGTGCCAGCAGTGAAAGCGGGAGACCCGGCGGGGAGCTGTTTTTT. This codes for CASSESGRPGGELFF.

This clonotype was seen many times. The chain joins TRBV30 to TRBJ2-4, with D tentatively TRBD1 (6 bases). Deletions cut 6 bases from V and 0 bases from J, with 18 bases between. The CDR3 consists of 16 residues. Germline lookup yields CDR1 GTSNPN and CDR2 SVGIG (reference sequence). The CDR3 is CACQRDRNRAKNIQYF. The CDR3 DNA reads TGTGCCTGCCAACGAGACAGGAATCGAGCCAAAAACATTCAGTACTTC. Full variable domain (rest looked up from reference TRBV30 and TRBJ2-4): SQTIHQWPATLVQPVGSPLSLECTVEGTSNPNLYWYRQAAGRGLQLLFYSVGIGQISSEVPQNLSASRPQDRQFILSSKKLLLSDSGFYLCACQRDRNRAKNIQYFGAGTRLSVL.

The chain links TRBV20-1 to TRBJ2-1; TRBD2 matches 14 bases. V trimming: 5 bases; J trimming: 15 bases; junction bases outside the gene matches: 15. The CDR3 runs 15 residues. The V gene's germline CDR1 is DFQATT and CDR2 SNEGSKA (reference sequence). The CDR3 sequence is CSASLSGTSGSIPFF. The DNA of the CDR3 is TGCAGTGCTTCTCTTTCCGGGACTAGCGGGAGTATACCGTTCTTC.

This clonotype was counted a few times. The chain links TRBV5-4 to TRBJ2-7; TRBD2 matches 11 bases. CDR1 and CDR2 (germline): SGHNT, YYREEE (reference sequence). The CDR3 has 15 residues. V lost 0 bases to trimming and J lost 2 bases; unmatched junction nucleotides: 1. The DNA for the CDR3 is TGTGCCAGCAGCTTGGCTAGCGGGAGGACCTACGAGCAGTACTTC. It specifies CASSLASGRTYEQYF.

This clonotype was detected many times. The chain recombines TRBV20-1 with TRBJ1-2; 8 bases are shared with TRBD1. Germline CDR1 and CDR2: DFQATT and SNEGSKA (reference sequence). V lost 2 bases and J lost 4; bases outside the gene matches: 9. CDR3 length: 15 residues. The CDR3 is CSARQGQEVGYGYTF. In DNA form, the CDR3 reads TGCAGTGCTAGACAGGGACAGGAGGTCGGCTATGGCTACACCTTC.

A remark on this clonotype: This may come from a read error, since a much larger clone is one base off. The chain has TRBV12-3 or TRBV12-4 and TRBJ1-6; 8 bases agree with TRBD1. There are 16 residues in the CDR3. This chain's CDR3 is CASSFGGTGFNSPFHF. The CDR3 nucleotides are TGTGCCAGCAGTTTCGGGGGGACAGGTTTTAATTCACCCTTCCACTTT.

This clonotype showed up many times. The chain couples TRBV12-3 or TRBV12-4 to TRBJ2-6, with D unclear. This CDR3 is built from 18 residues. V was pared by 2 bases and J by 4 bases, with 18 bases between. The CDR3 DNA reads as TGTGCCAGCAGTTTAATGGGCGCAATAACTTCCGGGGCCAACGTCCTGACTTTC. Protein sequence: CASSLMGAITSGANVLTF.

The J gene is TRBJ2-7, the V gene TRBV29-1, with 14 bases matching TRBD2. This CDR3 region has 16 residues. The germline gives CDR1 SQVTM, CDR2 ANQGSEA. V lost 4 bases and J lost 2; bases outside the gene matches: 7. CDR3 in amino acids: CSVAGLAGAAPYEQYF. For the CDR3, the DNA is TGCAGCGTTGCGGGACTAGCGGGAGCAGCTCCCTACGAGCAGTACTTC.

This clonotype was observed a handful of times. CDR3 coding DNA: TGTGCCAGCAGATCCTGGGAGGGGTTGAGGTCACCCCTCCACTTT. This sequence encodes CASRSWEGLRSPLHF. The chain recombines TRBV6-5 with TRBJ1-6, with TRBD1 as a possible D gene (5 bases). Trimming took off 6 bases at V and 10 bases at J, with 19 bases between the two ends. The germline V gene encodes CDR1 MNHEY and CDR2 SVGAGI. The CDR3 has 15 residues.

The chain couples TRBV12-3 or TRBV12-4 to TRBJ2-3; 10 bases are shared with TRBD2. The V segment lost 6 bases and the J segment 3 bases; nucleotides outside the gene matches: 9. The CDR3 totals 16 residues. DNA of the CDR3: TGTGCCAGCAGCCGGGGCGGGGGACTAGCGACAGATACGCAGTATTTT. It encodes CASSRGGGLATDTQYF.

This clonotype was detected a few times. The chain combines TRBV12-3 or TRBV12-4 with TRBJ1-5; D is unresolved. V dropped 1 base and J dropped 2 bases, with 12 bases sitting between them. The CDR3 has 16 amino acids. The CDR3 DNA reads TGTGCCAGCAGTTTAGTCATGGGATTAGGCAATCAGCCCCAGCATTTT. It encodes CASSLVMGLGNQPQHF.

Only a few counts were recorded for this clonotype. The CDR3 DNA follows: TGTGCCAGCAGTTCCCCAGGGATAGGAAAACTGTTTTTT. Translation: CASSSPGIGKLFF. V and J are TRBV28 and TRBJ1-4; weak D call: TRBD1 (5 bases). V shed 4 bases and J shed 10 bases, with 13 bases lying between them. This CDR3 contains 13 residues. CDR1 is MDHEN, CDR2 SYDVKM, per germline.

This clonotype was counted at least ten times. This chain uses TRBV20-1 with TRBJ2-5; D tentatively reads TRBD1 or TRBD2 (5 bases each). Trimming left V 3 bases short and J 4 bases short, with 9 bases between. The CDR3 covers 12 residues. CDR1 is DFQATT, CDR2 SNEGSKA, per germline (reference sequence). The CDR3 sequence is CSARGVGETQYF. DNA for the CDR3: TGCAGTGCTAGGGGGGTTGGAGAGACCCAGTACTTC.